The 11 T cell receptor beta chains presented below share a single source sample, sequenced in a study of Graves' ophthalmopathy and Graves' hyperthyroidism. Transcripts of RNA were the source for amplifying TCR beta CDR3 regions. First-round RT-PCR with HTBI primers preceded a second-round multiplex PCR. TCRdb passed the multiplex PCR reads through MiXCR, listing each CDR3 protein once. This table holds over a million distinct CDR3 sequences, 35% to 45% found once. Sample: peripheral blood or thyroid tissue (not recorded which). Source of these receptors: an adult man with Graves' hyperthyroidism.

This clonotype was found a few times. At one of its ends the junction is not consistent with the germline gene, which may arise from a read error. This CDR3 reads CASSRSTGRNQPQHF. The CDR3 DNA is TGTGCCAGCAGTCGTTCGACAGGTCGCAATCAGCCCCAGCATTTT. The rearrangement links TRBV10-3 to TRBJ1-5; TRBD1 is a possible D gene (6 bases). The CDR3 runs to 15 residues. Per the germline V gene, CDR1 is ENHRY and CDR2 is SYGVKD.

J is TRBJ1-1 and V is TRBV19; no reliable D call. Germline-derived CDR1 and CDR2 are LNHDA and SQIVND (reference sequence). This CDR3 comprises 12 residues. V lost 7 bases, J lost 6 bases, and 12 bases lay in between. CDR3 DNA: TGTGCCAGTATAAAAGGGATCGCTGAAGCTTTCTTT. Encoded protein: CASIKGIAEAFF.

The V call is TRBV5-1, the J call TRBJ1-1; D perhaps matches TRBD1 (6 bases). Germline V gene lookup returns CDR1 SGHRS and CDR2 YFSETQ. The V gene lost 0 bases and the J gene lost 0 bases, with 15 bases spanning the gap. The CDR3 runs to 17 residues. The CDR3 sequence: CASSLGSGGHLNTEAFF. CDR3 bases: TGCGCCAGCAGCTTGGGCTCGGGGGGACACCTGAACACTGAAGCTTTCTTT.

The V call is TRBV12-3 or TRBV12-4, the J call TRBJ1-1, with no clear D. The CDR3 is 12 amino acids. Trimming removed 6 bases at V and 5 bases at J, with 10 bases between. The CDR3 here is CASRETITEAFF. The CDR3 DNA sequence: TGTGCCAGCAGGGAGACGATAACTGAAGCTTTCTTT.

This clonotype was observed a handful of times. The chain has TRBV19 and TRBJ2-7; 7 bases agree with TRBD1. With 1 base clipped from V and 4 bases from J, the junction kept 10 bases outside the gene matches. Germline CDR1 LNHDA, CDR2 SQIVND (reference sequence). The CDR3 is made up of 16 amino acids. The CDR3 DNA follows: TGTGCCAGTAGTATAGGGTTTGGACAGGCGTCATACGAGCAGTACTTC. Protein sequence: CASSIGFGQASYEQYF.

This clonotype was seen at least ten times. The J gene is TRBJ2-7, the V gene TRBV9, with a possible D match to TRBD2 (6 bases). V was cut by 4 bases and J by 2 bases, with 16 bases left in between. Germline V gene lookup returns CDR1 SGDLS and CDR2 YYNGEE. The CDR3 contains 15 residues. The CDR3 loop reads CASSRKEGPPYEQYF. CDR3 nucleotides: TGTGCCAGCAGCAGAAAGGAGGGGCCACCCTACGAGCAGTACTTC. Drawing the rest from reference TRBV9 and TRBJ2-7, the complete variable domain is DSGVTQTPKHLITATGQRVTLRCSPRSGDLSVYWYQQSLDQGLQFLIQYYNGEERAKGNILERFSAQQFPDLHSELNLSSLELGDSALYFCASSRKEGPPYEQYFGPGTRLTVT.

This clonotype was picked up a small number of times. V is TRBV5-1 and J is TRBJ1-1; D not certain. CDR1 and CDR2 from the germline V gene are SGHRS and YFSETQ. Trimming removed 4 bases at V and 1 base at J, with 14 bases between. The CDR3 length is 15 residues. This chain's CDR3 is CASSASLFKNTEAFF. The DNA of the CDR3 is TGCGCCAGCAGCGCGTCACTTTTTAAGAACACTGAAGCTTTCTTT.

This clonotype was seen only a few times. The chain is built from TRBV6-5 and TRBJ1-4, with 11 nucleotides matching TRBD1. The germline V gene has CDR1 MNHEY and CDR2 SVGAGI. The CDR3 contains 14 residues. V shed 7 bases, J shed 7 bases, and the junction held 5 bases outside the gene matches. The CDR3 DNA sequence: TGTGCCAGCACCGGGACAGGGGGTAGTGAAAAACTGTTTTTT. Translation: CASTGTGGSEKLFF.

This clonotype was found many times. V is TRBV19 and J is TRBJ1-2; 10 positions match TRBD1. V shed 6 bases and J 2 bases; nucleotides not matched to a gene: 6. The CDR3 has 15 amino acids. Germline CDR1 reads LNHDA; CDR2 reads SQIVND (reference sequence). This chain's CDR3 is CASRTRGQGNYGYTF. The DNA of the CDR3 is TGTGCCAGTAGGACGCGGGGACAGGGGAACTATGGCTACACCTTC.

This clonotype was observed a handful of times. The chain is built from TRBV9 and TRBJ1-6; D call uncertain. The CDR3 has 18 amino acids. CDR1 is SGDLS and CDR2 is YYNGEE in the germline V gene. The V and J ends lost 4 bases and 6 bases respectively, with 23 bases between them. This chain's CDR3 is CASSPSSVVLGPNSPLHF. In nucleotides, the CDR3 is TGTGCCAGCAGCCCGTCTAGCGTTGTTTTGGGCCCTAATTCACCCCTCCACTTT.

The chain uses TRBV19 and TRBJ1-5; 7 nucleotides agree with TRBD1. This CDR3 has 13 amino acids. V lost 3 bases, J lost 7 bases, and 3 bases stayed unmatched. Germline V CDR1 and CDR2: LNHDA, SQIVND (reference sequence). The CDR3 reads CASSMTGRQPQHF. The CDR3, as DNA: TGTGCCAGTAGTATGACAGGGAGGCAGCCCCAGCATTTT.